The present entry profiles one T cell receptor (beta chain) with its context. As yet, its antigen is unknown. Clones were read by immunoSEQ multiplex PCR, and TCRdb kept only the in-frame ones, dropping some. Seen here are approximately 99,000 clones, roughly 80% observed once, and the top ten hold around 17%. This record comes from a study of PD-1 blockade in classical Hodgkin lymphoma. CDR1 SGHTA and CDR2 FQGNSA come from the germline V gene. Trimming left V 7 bases short and J 5 bases short, with 14 bases between. The CDR3 covers 14 residues. No patient escaped relapse after autologous stem cell transplantation, and brentuximab vedotin exposure varied. Complete response, partial response or progressive disease were the best responses. The study, taken as a whole, reports: Patients newly diagnosed and complete responders had comparable baseline diversity. Researchers reported that CD4+ TCR diversity, though not CD8+, rose significantly by C4D1.

The source material was peripheral blood mononuclear cells (PBMCs), sampled before the second cycle of nivolumab. V is TRBV7-2 and J is TRBJ2-2, with D tentatively TRBD1 or TRBD2 (5 bases each). This TCR was recovered from a human donor with classical Hodgkin lymphoma. Here the CDR3 reads CASTLLRGTGELFF. The CDR3 nucleotides are TGTGCCAGCACCCTCCTGAGGGGTACCGGGGAGCTGTTTTTT.